This TCR beta chain was profiled in a study of cytomegalovirus exposure and HLA in healthy donors. Repertoires were generated with immunoSEQ multiplex PCR, while TCRdb's copy carries only in-frame clones and drops some. The sample lists fewer than 200,000 clones; more than 75% were seen once. The CDR3 has 15 amino acids. From germline, CDR1 is MNHNS and CDR2 SASEGT. V lost 4 bases and J lost 3; bases outside the gene matches: 7. The V and J genes are TRBV6-1 and TRBJ1-1, with 8 nucleotides matching TRBD1. The sequence was collected from a woman aged 25 to 45 in good health and CMV-seronegative. Sequencing was carried out using PBMCs. CDR3 in DNA: TGTGCCAGCAGTGGACGACAGGGGTTTGACACTGAAGCTTTCTTT. As protein: CASSGRQGFDTEAFF.